The clone carrying this TCR beta chain has more than one count but fewer than ten. TCRdb recomputed calls from the RT-PCR reads with MiXCR, one row per CDR3 protein. The data hold almost 700,000 distinct CDR3 sequences, with 14% observed a single time. The source is a female donor in good health, serving as a healthy control. Material: memory CD4+ T cells from blood.

The CDR3 sequence is CASRETGPQETQYF. The CDR3, as DNA: TGTGCCAGCAGAGAGACGGGCCCCCAAGAGACCCAGTACTTC. The chain couples TRBV25-1 to TRBJ2-5; D unresolved. Germline assignment: CDR1 MGHDK and CDR2 SYGVNS. V lost 6 bases and J lost 1, with 12 bases in between. This CDR3 has 14 residues.